This T cell receptor beta chain was retrieved from a study of shared clonotypes between healthy human individuals. The table came from immunoSEQ multiplex PCR; TCRdb's copy has only in-frame clones and leaves some out. The data show roughly 2,500,000 clones, 90% to 95% seen once. With regard to this clone: The target antigen is unknown.

V was cut by 4 bases and J by 5 bases, with 18 bases left in between. CDR3 length equals 16 residues. Per germline, CDR1 SGHRS and CDR2 YFSETQ. Study observations and caveats: For naive CD4 cells, roughly 5% of clonotypes were shared across a handful of donors. Non-shared clonotypes showed lower generation probabilities than clonotypes common to all four donors.

This chain links TRBV5-1 with TRBJ1-4, with D perhaps TRBD1 (5 bases). This TCR came from a man younger than 35 in good health. Some clones in this sample may be carry-over from other donors' samples. Sequencing was performed on naive CD4+ T cells from PBMCs. Indicated subset: CD45RA+ positively selected. The CDR3 is CASSGGTARRNEKLFF. CDR3 bases: TGCGCCAGCAGCGGGGGGACCGCCCGTAGGAATGAAAAACTGTTTTTT.